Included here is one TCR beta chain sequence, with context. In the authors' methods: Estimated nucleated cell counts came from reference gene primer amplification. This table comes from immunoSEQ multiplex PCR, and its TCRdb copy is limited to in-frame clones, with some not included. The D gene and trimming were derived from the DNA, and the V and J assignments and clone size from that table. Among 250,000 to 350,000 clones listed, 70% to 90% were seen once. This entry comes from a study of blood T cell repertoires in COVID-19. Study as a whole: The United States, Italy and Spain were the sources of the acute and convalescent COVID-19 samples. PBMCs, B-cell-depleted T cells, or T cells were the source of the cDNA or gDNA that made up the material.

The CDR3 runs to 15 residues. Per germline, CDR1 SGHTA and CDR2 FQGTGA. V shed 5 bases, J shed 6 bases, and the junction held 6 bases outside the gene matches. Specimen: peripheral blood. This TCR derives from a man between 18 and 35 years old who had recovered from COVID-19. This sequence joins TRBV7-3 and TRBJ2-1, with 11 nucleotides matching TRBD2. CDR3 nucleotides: TGTGCCAGCAGCGTGGGACTAGCGGACGTCAATGAGCAGTTCTTC. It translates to CASSVGLADVNEQFF.